A selection of T cell receptor beta chains follows, all from one sample in a study of blood T cell repertoires in COVID-19. TCRdb's copy holds only in-frame clones and misses some; the assay was immunoSEQ multiplex PCR. Counted here are 280,000 or so clones, around 87% occurring once; the ten biggest clones make up 1.5% to 2%. Sequenced material: PBMCs or T cells enriched from blood (not recorded which). The receptors were gathered from a woman aged 18-29 years with acute COVID-19. Each CDR3 is given with its conserved first and last residue. The order of the fields is clone size, J gene, V gene, CDR3 protein. Not all rows give a size; the values are once, few, many and, for expanded clones, a class.

clone_size: -; j_call: TRBJ1-1; v_call: TRBV27; cdr3_aa: CASIFRGAAGTEAFF
clone_size: -; j_call: TRBJ2-3; v_call: TRBV4-1; cdr3_aa: CASSQEGGLAGDTQYF
clone_size: -; j_call: TRBJ1-6; v_call: TRBV5-4; cdr3_aa: CASTRQGIESPLHF
clone_size: -; j_call: TRBJ2-7; v_call: TRBV5-4; cdr3_aa: CASKSPGQSYEQYF
clone_size: -; j_call: TRBJ1-3; v_call: TRBV28; cdr3_aa: CAKYPGTGGLKSGNTIYF
clone_size: few; j_call: TRBJ1-5; v_call: TRBV27; cdr3_aa: CASSFGGGFNQPQHF
clone_size: -; j_call: TRBJ2-1; v_call: TRBV9; cdr3_aa: CASSVDGTSELGAYNEQFF
clone_size: -; j_call: TRBJ2-6; v_call: TRBV27; cdr3_aa: CASSSQGSGANVLTF
clone_size: -; j_call: TRBJ2-7; v_call: TRBV18; cdr3_aa: CASSSSPGGRDEQYF
clone_size: few; j_call: TRBJ1-2; v_call: TRBV14; cdr3_aa: CASNQYLPYGYGYTF
clone_size: -; j_call: TRBJ1-4; v_call: TRBV28; cdr3_aa: CASTVQGEEKLFF
clone_size: once; j_call: TRBJ1-2; v_call: TRBV25-1; cdr3_aa: CASSELVGGYTF
clone_size: once; j_call: TRBJ1-5; v_call: TRBV19; cdr3_aa: CASSTGQGPGQPQHF
clone_size: -; j_call: TRBJ2-7; v_call: TRBV2; cdr3_aa: CASNIDRASSYEQYF
clone_size: -; j_call: TRBJ1-2; v_call: TRBV29-1; cdr3_aa: CSEPGSRGSYGYTF
clone_size: -; j_call: TRBJ1-3; v_call: TRBV7-8; cdr3_aa: CASSFRGTGGGNTIYF
clone_size: -; j_call: TRBJ1-1; v_call: TRBV11-2; cdr3_aa: CASSLGGDRVWTEAFF
clone_size: -; j_call: TRBJ1-3; v_call: TRBV10-3; cdr3_aa: CAISESGTRPDGNTIYF
clone_size: -; j_call: TRBJ1-1; v_call: TRBV19; cdr3_aa: CATLDLGGYTEAFF
clone_size: -; j_call: TRBJ2-1; v_call: TRBV3-1/TRBV3-2; cdr3_aa: CASSHAGGWNEQFF
clone_size: -; j_call: TRBJ2-4; v_call: TRBV6-6; cdr3_aa: CASSYDRDITVNIQYF
clone_size: -; j_call: TRBJ1-5; v_call: TRBV6-2/TRBV6-3; cdr3_aa: CASSSQGYSNQPQHF
clone_size: -; j_call: TRBJ2-4; v_call: TRBV27; cdr3_aa: CASSLGSRGGIQYF
clone_size: -; j_call: TRBJ1-4; v_call: TRBV18; cdr3_aa: CASSPRIPDSGNEKLFF
clone_size: few; j_call: TRBJ2-2; v_call: TRBV7-9; cdr3_aa: CATWDRGRTGELFF
clone_size: once; j_call: TRBJ2-1; v_call: TRBV24-1; cdr3_aa: CATSDLEGVGNEQFF
clone_size: -; j_call: TRBJ2-7; v_call: TRBV27; cdr3_aa: CASNSKLPGQGSYEQYF
clone_size: few; j_call: TRBJ1-4; v_call: TRBV29-1; cdr3_aa: CSVAGPGGEKLFF
clone_size: once; j_call: TRBJ1-6; v_call: TRBV4-3; cdr3_aa: CASSQEPLRTGDNSPLHF
clone_size: -; j_call: TRBJ1-3; v_call: TRBV29-1; cdr3_aa: CSVGDRSSSGNTIYF
clone_size: -; j_call: TRBJ1-6; v_call: TRBV6-5; cdr3_aa: CASSYGRGGYNSPLHF
clone_size: -; j_call: TRBJ1-1; v_call: TRBV5-4; cdr3_aa: CASRSTGNTEAFF
clone_size: -; j_call: TRBJ1-2; v_call: TRBV5-4; cdr3_aa: CASNKDRGMYGYTF
clone_size: -; j_call: TRBJ2-1; v_call: TRBV15; cdr3_aa: CATSREGLAANEQFF
clone_size: -; j_call: TRBJ2-1; v_call: TRBV3-1/TRBV3-2; cdr3_aa: CASSQAGLTYNEQFF
clone_size: once; j_call: TRBJ2-2; v_call: TRBV5-4; cdr3_aa: CASSRDRGHTGELFF
clone_size: -; j_call: TRBJ1-5; v_call: TRBV28; cdr3_aa: CASSLDRGGQPQHF
clone_size: once; j_call: TRBJ2-5; v_call: TRBV5-1; cdr3_aa: CASSLVAGEETQYF
clone_size: once; j_call: TRBJ2-1; v_call: TRBV4-1; cdr3_aa: CASSQVISGGSIGDEQFF
clone_size: -; j_call: TRBJ2-5; v_call: TRBV30; cdr3_aa: CAWSPTTQETQYF
clone_size: -; j_call: TRBJ2-7; v_call: TRBV19; cdr3_aa: CASSTASGTPYEQYF
clone_size: -; j_call: TRBJ2-5; v_call: TRBV25-1; cdr3_aa: CASARQGGYQETQYF
clone_size: -; j_call: TRBJ2-7; v_call: TRBV7-2; cdr3_aa: CASTRQIPTGEQYF
clone_size: -; j_call: TRBJ1-2; v_call: TRBV15; cdr3_aa: CATSKAGTGSPAVVGYTF
clone_size: -; j_call: TRBJ1-1; v_call: TRBV14; cdr3_aa: CASRDGLNTEAFF
clone_size: -; j_call: TRBJ2-7; v_call: TRBV28; cdr3_aa: CASSFGWAYEQYF
clone_size: -; j_call: TRBJ2-6; v_call: TRBV7-8; cdr3_aa: CASSPPAFGGANVLTF
clone_size: -; j_call: TRBJ1-1; v_call: TRBV14; cdr3_aa: CASSRVGGREAFF
clone_size: -; j_call: TRBJ2-1; v_call: TRBV9; cdr3_aa: CASSVDLGLAGGYEQFF
clone_size: -; j_call: TRBJ1-1; v_call: TRBV30; cdr3_aa: CAWSVDRVGWTEAFF